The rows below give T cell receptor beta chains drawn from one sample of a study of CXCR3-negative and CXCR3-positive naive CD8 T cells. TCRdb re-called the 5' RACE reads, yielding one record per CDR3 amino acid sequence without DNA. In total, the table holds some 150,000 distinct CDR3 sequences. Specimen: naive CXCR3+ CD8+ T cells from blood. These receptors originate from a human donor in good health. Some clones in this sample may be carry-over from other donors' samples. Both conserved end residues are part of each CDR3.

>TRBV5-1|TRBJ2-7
CASSLGDSTYEQYF
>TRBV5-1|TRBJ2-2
CASSPRDRDTGELFF
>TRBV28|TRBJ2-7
CASAPRSGRNNEQYF
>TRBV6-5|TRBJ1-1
CASTRGGGGAAEAFF
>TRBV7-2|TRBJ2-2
CASSATSGRAGNTGELFF
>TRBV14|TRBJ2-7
CASSQDPRYEQYF
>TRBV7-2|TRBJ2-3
CASSFGLAGESTDTQYF
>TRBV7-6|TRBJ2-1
CASSLEGAPGGSYNEQFF
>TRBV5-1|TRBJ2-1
CASSPTSVDEQFF
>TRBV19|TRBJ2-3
CASSPRAQREGSSTDTQYF
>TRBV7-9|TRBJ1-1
CASSPLGHRDEAFF
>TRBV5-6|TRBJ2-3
CASSGGQFRADTQYF
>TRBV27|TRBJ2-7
CASSYPGAYEQYF
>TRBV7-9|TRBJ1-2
CASSGLDRGEDYGYTF
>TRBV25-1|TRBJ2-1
CASNPPSRGRVSYNEQFF
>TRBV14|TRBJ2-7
CASRAGTQYEQYF
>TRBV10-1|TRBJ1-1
CASSADSPANTEAFF
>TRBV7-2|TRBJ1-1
CASSLGAYRDGEAFF
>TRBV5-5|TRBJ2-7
CASSWAQGSYEQYF
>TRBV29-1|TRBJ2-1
CSVVGLAVASSYNEQFF
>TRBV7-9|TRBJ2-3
CASSPEATDTQYF
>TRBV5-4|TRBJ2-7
CASRGTGGSYEQYF
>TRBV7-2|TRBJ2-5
CASRVSGEETQYF
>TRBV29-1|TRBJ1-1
CSVDGTGYHSAEAFF
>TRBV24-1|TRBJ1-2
CATSEKTGPNYGYTF
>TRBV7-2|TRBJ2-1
CACGLRFKGGATYNEQFF
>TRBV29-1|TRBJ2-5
CSVGGTAWAQYF
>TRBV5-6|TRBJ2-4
CASTPRAGAKNIQYF
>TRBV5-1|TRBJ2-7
CASSLDRGAHEQYF
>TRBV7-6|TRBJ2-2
CASSLFSDRANTGELFF
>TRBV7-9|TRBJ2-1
CASSLVVATSGPNEQFF
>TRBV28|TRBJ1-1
CASSLRDREAFF
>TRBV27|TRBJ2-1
CASSQDGSSYNEQFF
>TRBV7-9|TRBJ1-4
CASRKGEKLFF
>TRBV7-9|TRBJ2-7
CASSLGSAEQYF
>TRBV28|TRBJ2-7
CASRTPPSLEQYF
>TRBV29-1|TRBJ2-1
CSVAASGVGGVYNEQFF
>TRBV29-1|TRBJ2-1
CSVDWQNEQFF
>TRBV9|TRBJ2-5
CASSVGARQETQYF
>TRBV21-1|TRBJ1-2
CASSNGTGLHGYTF
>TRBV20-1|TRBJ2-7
CSASRQVEVDEQYF
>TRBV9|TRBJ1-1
CASSTTGGDTEAFF
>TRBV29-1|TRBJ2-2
CSVVGTGELFF
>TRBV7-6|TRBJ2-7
CASSPGPQRGSYEQYF
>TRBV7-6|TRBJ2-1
CASSLEVELFDEQFF
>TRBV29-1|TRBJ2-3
CSVNGTSESTDTQYF
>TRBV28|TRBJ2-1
CASSFRGGFHEQFF
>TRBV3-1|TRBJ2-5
CASSPTRGETETQYF